The 27 T cell receptor beta chains presented below share a single source sample, sequenced in a study of OX40 agonist ivuxolimab in advanced cancers. The method behind the library was the immunoSEQ multiplex PCR assay. TCRdb mirrors the immuneACCESS table, restricted to in-frame sequences. Some clones are absent from its copies; in checked studies, under half trace to an unresolved V gene, and the reason for the others is unknown. The sample includes 37,000 or so clones, with just under 75% observed a single time. The top ten clones comprise roughly 18% of the sample. Sequenced here: CD4+ or CD8+ T cells sorted from blood, sampled in a trial of the OX40 agonist ivuxolimab. The receptor source for this set is an adult with an advanced solid tumor such as melanoma, head and neck, liver or kidney cancer.

The rearrangement joins TRBV28 to TRBJ1-3; TRBD1 matches at 7 bases. Germline values: CDR1 MDHEN, CDR2 SYDVKM. This CDR3 spans 14 amino acids. V gave up 5 bases and J gave up 7 bases; unmatched junction bases: 8. The CDR3 loop is CASSNPGTANTIYF. CDR3 DNA: TGTGCCAGCAGTAACCCCGGGACAGCCAACACCATATATTTT.

The chain links TRBV25-1 to TRBJ1-1, with D possibly being TRBD1 (5 bases). The V gene's germline CDR1 is MGHDK and CDR2 SYGVNS. CDR3 size: 13 residues. V was pared by 1 base and J by 12 bases, with 15 bases between. The DNA of the CDR3 is TGTGCCAGCAGTGAATCAGAAAACAGGAACCCTTTCTTT. Amino acids: CASSESENRNPFF.

The V gene is TRBV5-1, the J gene TRBJ1-1, with a tentative D call TRBD1 (6 bases). This CDR3 is 14 amino acids long. Trimming took 4 bases from V and 6 from J, leaving 16 bases between them. CDR1 and CDR2 from the germline V gene are SGHRS and YFSETQ. The CDR3 DNA is TGCGCCAGCAGCAGGGGGTCCCAGGTGGCTGAAGCTTTCTTT. Amino acid sequence: CASSRGSQVAEAFF.

The rearrangement links TRBV2 to TRBJ2-5; TRBD2 matches at 9 bases. The CDR3 is 12 residues long. The germline V gene encodes CDR1 SNHLY and CDR2 FYNNEI. The V segment lost 8 bases and the J segment 6 bases; nucleotides outside the gene matches: 4. This CDR3 reads CASGTSWQTQYF. The CDR3 nucleotides read TGTGCCAGCGGGACTAGCTGGCAGACCCAGTACTTC.

This chain connects TRBV2 to TRBJ2-7, with 7 bases that match TRBD1. The junction had 14 bases not matched to a gene; V was cut back by 5 bases and J by 4 bases. The CDR3 spans 16 residues. The V gene's germline CDR1 is SNHLY and CDR2 FYNNEI. In DNA, the CDR3 is TGTGCCAGCAGTAACCCGCTCCGGGACAGCGTTTACGAGCAGTACGTC. Translated, it gives CASSNPLRDSVYEQYV.

The chain combines TRBV5-1 with TRBJ1-5, with TRBD1 matching 8 bases. The CDR3 sequence is 14 residues long. Germline lookup yields CDR1 SGHRS and CDR2 YFSETQ. V was pared by 4 bases and J by 5 bases, with 5 bases of the junction left unmatched. DNA for the CDR3: TGCGCCAGCAGCAGGACAGGGTTGGATCAGCCCCAGCATTTT. Translation: CASSRTGLDQPQHF.

V and J are TRBV9 and TRBJ1-4; TRBD1 is a possible D gene (5 bases). V gave up 0 bases and J gave up 8 bases, with 17 bases separating them. Germline CDR1 and CDR2: SGDLS and YYNGEE. The CDR3 contains 16 residues. In nucleotides, the CDR3 is TGTGCCAGCAGCGTAGCTGCGGGGGGGAGAGGGGAAAAACTGTTTTTT. This translates into CASSVAAGGRGEKLFF.

The chain combines TRBV6-5 with TRBJ2-3; maybe TRBD2 (5 bases). This CDR3 region has 16 residues. Looked up from germline, CDR1 is MNHEY and CDR2 is SVGAGI. V was trimmed by 6 bases and J by 0 bases, leaving 16 bases between them. CDR3 DNA sequence: TGTGCCAGCAGCTACGTCGGACTCCGTAGCACAGATACGCAGTATTTT. Translation: CASSYVGLRSTDTQYF.

As for this clone: Other DNA sequences from this sample encode an identical CDR3 as well. The chain is built from TRBV5-6 and TRBJ1-1; D not certain. The CDR3 spans 17 residues. V was trimmed by 2 bases and J by 1 base, leaving 18 bases between them. Germline assignment: CDR1 SGHDT and CDR2 YYEEEE. The CDR3 DNA sequence: TGTGCCAGCAGCTTAGGAGCGGTAAGGGTGGGGAACACTGAAGCTTTCTTT. Translating it yields CASSLGAVRVGNTEAFF.

This chain uses TRBV2 with TRBJ2-5; 8 nucleotides match TRBD2. V was clipped by 5 bases and J by 5 bases; unmatched bases: 4. The CDR3 covers 13 residues. Germline CDR1 SNHLY, CDR2 FYNNEI. The CDR3 is CASSWTSWETQYF. The CDR3 coding sequence is TGTGCCAGCAGTTGGACTAGCTGGGAGACCCAGTACTTC.

The chain links TRBV21-1 to TRBJ2-5. TRBV21-1 counts as a pseudogene. This CDR3 spans 13 amino acids. The CDR3 DNA reads as TGTGCCACCGACGAATGGGTCCAAGAGACCCAGTACTTC. Translated, it gives CATDEWVQETQYF.

The chain joins TRBV5-1 to TRBJ1-2, with 10 bases lining up with TRBD1. CDR3 length: 15 residues. After removal of 3 bases from V and 5 bases from J, the junction contained 7 bases not matched to a gene. Germline values: CDR1 SGHRS, CDR2 YFSETQ. CDR3 sequence reads: CASSYRQGAQYGYTF. The DNA for the CDR3 is TGCGCCAGCAGCTACCGACAGGGGGCGCAGTATGGCTACACCTTC.

This sequence joins TRBV4-1 and TRBJ1-1; TRBD1 matches at 7 bases. The CDR3 runs to 16 residues. The germline V gene encodes CDR1 MGHRA and CDR2 YSYEKL. V shed 2 bases and J 5 bases; nucleotides not matched to a gene: 11. The CDR3 sequence: CASSQNRQGRETEAFF. The CDR3 DNA follows: TGCGCCAGCAGCCAAAACAGACAGGGAAGGGAGACTGAAGCTTTCTTT.

This clone has a single count. The chain carries TRBV4-1 and TRBJ1-1; the D is unclear. V lost 4 bases and J 1 base, leaving 16 bases between the germline ends. There are 16 residues in the CDR3. Germline V gene lookup returns CDR1 MGHRA and CDR2 YSYEKL. In nucleotides, the CDR3 is TGCGCCAGCAGCCCCTACACCGTAGAGTCGAACACTGAAGCTTTCTTT. This gives the protein CASSPYTVESNTEAFF.

The gene calls are TRBV9 and TRBJ2-5; 11 bases are a match to TRBD1. V lost 2 bases to trimming and J lost 1 base; unmatched junction nucleotides: 4. In germline, CDR1 is SGDLS, CDR2 YYNGEE. The CDR3 has 16 amino acids. The CDR3 DNA reads as TGTGCCAGCAGCGTCTCGGGACAGGGGGGCCAAGAGACCCAGTACTTC. This sequence encodes CASSVSGQGGQETQYF.

The sample holds a few counts of this clone. The genes are TRBV10-3 and TRBJ1-3, with D unclear. Germline loops: CDR1 ENHRY, CDR2 SYGVKD. This CDR3 is built from 16 residues. Trimming stripped 2 bases from V and 1 base from J, with 12 bases between. The DNA for the CDR3 is TGTGCCATCAGTGAGACTATGGTCCCTTCTGGAAACACCATATATTTT. Translation: CAISETMVPSGNTIYF.

The chain joins TRBV30 to TRBJ2-1, with TRBD2 as a possible D gene (6 bases). Germline CDR1 is GTSNPN and CDR2 is SVGIG (reference sequence). V gave up 4 bases and J gave up 5 bases, with 12 bases separating them. CDR3 length equals 13 residues. The CDR3 loop reads CAWTAGSNNEQFF. As DNA, the CDR3 is TGTGCCTGGACAGCGGGTTCTAACAATGAGCAGTTCTTC.

The chain employs TRBV5-8 and TRBJ2-5; 10 bases agree with TRBD1. Germline CDR1 SGHTS, CDR2 YDEGEE. This CDR3 comprises 14 residues. The J segment lost 5 bases and the V segment lost 5 bases, leaving 6 bases of the junction unmatched. The CDR3 loop is CASSQTGGRETQYF. The CDR3 DNA sequence: TGTGCCAGCAGTCAGACAGGGGGCAGGGAGACCCAGTACTTC.

By frequency in the sample, this clone is medium-sized. This sequence joins TRBV7-8 and TRBJ2-7, with 11 bases lining up with TRBD1. The junction had 3 bases not matched to a gene; V was cut back by 5 bases and J by 0 bases. The CDR3 sequence is 15 residues long. Germline assignment: CDR1 SGHVS and CDR2 FQNEAQ. The CDR3 region is CASSAGQGGSYEQYF. CDR3 nucleotides: TGTGCCAGCAGCGCGGGACAGGGGGGCTCCTACGAGCAGTACTTC.

V is TRBV4-2 and J is TRBJ1-6; a possible D gene is TRBD1 (5 bases). The CDR3 is 16 residues long. Germline loops: CDR1 LGHNA, CDR2 YNFKEQ. V gave up 5 bases and J gave up 5 bases, with 16 bases separating them. CDR3 in DNA: TGTGCCAGCAGCTTTAGGGGCGCAGGTGATAATTCACCCCTCCACTTT. As protein: CASSFRGAGDNSPLHF.

The chain couples TRBV19 to TRBJ1-5; the match to TRBD1 covers 7 bases. The V gene's germline CDR1 is LNHDA and CDR2 SQIVND (reference sequence). V was pared by 6 bases and J by 2 bases, with 7 bases of the junction left unmatched. CDR3 length: 15 residues. The CDR3 nucleotides read TGTGCCAGTAGAAGGAGACAGGGTCGCAATCAGCCCCAGCATTTT. It encodes CASRRRQGRNQPQHF.

The rearrangement joins TRBV5-1 to TRBJ2-5; 12 bases are shared with TRBD2. Losses at the gene ends were 2 bases for V and 5 bases for J; bases not matched to a gene: 4. The CDR3 is 15 residues long. Germline CDR1 and CDR2: SGHRS and YFSETQ. The chain's CDR3 is CASSFTLAGGETQYF. For the CDR3, the DNA is TGCGCCAGCAGCTTCACACTAGCGGGGGGTGAGACCCAGTACTTC.

This clone turned up a few times. The V gene is TRBV7-9, the J gene TRBJ1-1; 10 bases are shared with TRBD1. The CDR3 loop spans 13 amino acids. Looked up from germline, CDR1 is SEHNR and CDR2 is FQNEAQ (reference sequence). The V and J ends lost 5 bases and 5 bases, in that order; junction bases with no gene match: 2. CDR3 in DNA: TGTGCCAGCAGCGAGGGACAGGGGACTGAAGCTTTCTTT. The encoded protein is CASSEGQGTEAFF.

The CDR3 is CSARGATEAFF. The CDR3 DNA reads as TGCAGTGCTAGAGGTGCGACTGAAGCTTTCTTT. This sequence joins TRBV20-1 and TRBJ1-1; unclear D gene. V dropped 1 base and J dropped 5 bases, with 5 bases sitting between them. The CDR3 consists of 11 residues. Germline CDR1 reads DFQATT; CDR2 reads SNEGSKA (reference sequence).

The chain employs TRBV27 and TRBJ2-3; 8 bases line up with TRBD2. Per the germline V gene, CDR1 is MNHEY and CDR2 is SMNVEV (reference sequence). This CDR3 contains 14 residues. The trim removed 3 bases at V and 7 bases at J, leaving 6 bases unmatched. Here the CDR3 reads CASSFLAGAHTQYF. For the CDR3, the DNA is TGTGCCAGCAGTTTTCTAGCGGGTGCCCATACGCAGTATTTT.

The chain recombines TRBV5-1 with TRBJ2-1; 7 bases fit TRBD1. Germline lookup yields CDR1 SGHRS and CDR2 YFSETQ. The CDR3 covers 15 residues. The J segment lost 8 bases and the V segment lost 0 bases, leaving 8 bases of the junction unmatched. The CDR3 is CASSLGGQPMDEQFF. For the CDR3, the DNA is TGCGCCAGCAGCTTGGGGGGACAGCCCATGGATGAGCAGTTCTTC.

The V gene is TRBV5-1, the J gene TRBJ1-6, with D uncertain. With 4 bases removed from V and 3 bases from J, the gap between germline ends came to 11 bases. Germline V gene data show CDR1 as SGHRS and CDR2 as YFSETQ. This CDR3 contains 15 residues. CDR3: CASSMDDNYNSPLHF. The CDR3 nucleotides are TGCGCCAGCAGCATGGACGACAACTATAATTCACCCCTCCACTTT.